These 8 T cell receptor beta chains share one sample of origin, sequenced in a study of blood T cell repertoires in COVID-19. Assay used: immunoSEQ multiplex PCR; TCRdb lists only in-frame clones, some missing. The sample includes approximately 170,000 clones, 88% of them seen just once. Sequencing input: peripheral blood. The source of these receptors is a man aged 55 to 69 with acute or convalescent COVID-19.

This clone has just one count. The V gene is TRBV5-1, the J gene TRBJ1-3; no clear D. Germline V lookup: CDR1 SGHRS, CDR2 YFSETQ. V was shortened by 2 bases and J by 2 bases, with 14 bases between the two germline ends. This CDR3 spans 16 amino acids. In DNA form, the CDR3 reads TGCGCCAGCAGCTTAAATGGGCCCCTTACTGGAAACACCATATATTTT. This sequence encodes CASSLNGPLTGNTIYF. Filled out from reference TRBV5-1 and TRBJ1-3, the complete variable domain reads KAGVTQTPRYLIKTRGQQVTLSCSPISGHRSVSWYQQTPGQGLQFLFEYFSETQRNKGNFPGRFSGRQFSNSRSEMNVSTLELGDSALYLCASSLNGPLTGNTIYFGEGSWLTVV.

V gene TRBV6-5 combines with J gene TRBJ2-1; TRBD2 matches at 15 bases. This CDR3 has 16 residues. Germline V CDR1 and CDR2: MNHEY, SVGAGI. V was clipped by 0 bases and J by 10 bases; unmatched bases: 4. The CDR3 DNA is TGTGCCAGCAGTTACTCGGGACTAGCGGGGGGAGGAGAGCAGTTCTTC. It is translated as CASSYSGLAGGGEQFF.

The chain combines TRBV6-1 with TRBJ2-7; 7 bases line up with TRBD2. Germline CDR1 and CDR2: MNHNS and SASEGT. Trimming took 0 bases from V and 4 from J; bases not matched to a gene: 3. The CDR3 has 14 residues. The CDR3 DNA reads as TGTGCCAGCAGTGAAGCGCCCGGGGGGTACGAGCAGTACGTC. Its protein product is CASSEAPGGYEQYV.

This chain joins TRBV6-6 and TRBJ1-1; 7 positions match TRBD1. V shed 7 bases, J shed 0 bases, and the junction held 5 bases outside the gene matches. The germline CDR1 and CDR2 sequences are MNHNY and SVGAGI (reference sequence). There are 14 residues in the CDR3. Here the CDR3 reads CASTWDSLNTEAFF. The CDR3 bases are TGTGCCAGCACTTGGGACAGCTTGAACACTGAAGCTTTCTTT.

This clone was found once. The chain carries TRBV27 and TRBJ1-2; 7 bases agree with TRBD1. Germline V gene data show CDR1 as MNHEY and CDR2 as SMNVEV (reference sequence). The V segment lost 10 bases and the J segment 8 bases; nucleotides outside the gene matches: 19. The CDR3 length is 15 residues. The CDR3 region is CATGAGGTNLWGYTF. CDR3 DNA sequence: TGTGCCACCGGGGCAGGGGGAACCAATTTATGGGGCTACACCTTC.

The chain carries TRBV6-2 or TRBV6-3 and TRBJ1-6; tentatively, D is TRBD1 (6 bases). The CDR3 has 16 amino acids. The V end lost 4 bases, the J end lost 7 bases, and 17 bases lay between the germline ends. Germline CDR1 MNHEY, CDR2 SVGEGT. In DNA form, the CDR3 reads TGTGCCAGCAGTTCTAGATCCGGGACACTAAATTCACCCCTCCACTTT. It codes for CASSSRSGTLNSPLHF.

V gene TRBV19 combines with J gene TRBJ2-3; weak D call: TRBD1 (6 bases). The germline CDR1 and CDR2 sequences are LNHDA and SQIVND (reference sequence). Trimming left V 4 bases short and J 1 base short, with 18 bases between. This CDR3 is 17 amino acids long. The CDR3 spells CASSKFVAGVGTDTQYF. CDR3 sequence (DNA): TGTGCCAGTAGTAAGTTCGTCGCAGGGGTGGGCACAGATACGCAGTATTTT.

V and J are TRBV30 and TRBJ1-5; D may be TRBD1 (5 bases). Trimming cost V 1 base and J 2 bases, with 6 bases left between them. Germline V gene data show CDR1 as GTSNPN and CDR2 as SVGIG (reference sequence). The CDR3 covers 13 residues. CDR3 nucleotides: TGTGCCTGGAGTGCGGGGGGCAATCAGCCCCAGCATTTT. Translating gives CAWSAGGNQPQHF.